Listed below are T cell receptor beta chains from one sample, sequenced in a study of cytotoxic CD8 clonotypes in ibrutinib-treated CLL. Repertoires were generated with immunoSEQ multiplex PCR, while TCRdb's copy carries only in-frame clones and drops some. Here the sample spans 160,000 or so clones, 84% being singletons. The sample consisted of PBMCs, taken after 24 months of ibrutinib treatment. These receptors were collected from a human donor with chronic lymphocytic leukemia. CDR3s include the opening cysteine and the closing phenylalanine or tryptophan. Fields, in order: D gene, J gene, V gene, clone size, CDR3 DNA, CDR3 protein. D genes are given only for firm matches. Where a row states a size, it is once, few, many or the class of an expanded clone; other rows omit it.

d_gene: TRBD1; j_gene: TRBJ2-7; v_gene: TRBV7-3; abundance: NA; CDR3nt: TGTGCCAGCAGCTCGGACAGGGGCTCCTACGAGCAGTACTTC; CDR3aa: CASSSDRGSYEQYF
d_gene: NA; j_gene: TRBJ1-2; v_gene: TRBV27; abundance: NA; CDR3nt: TGTGCCAGCAGTGAAATGGGACGGTCCTATGGCTACACCTTC; CDR3aa: CASSEMGRSYGYTF
d_gene: NA; j_gene: TRBJ1-1; v_gene: TRBV7-3; abundance: NA; CDR3nt: TGTGCCAGCAGCTACCAAGCCGGGAACACTGAAGCTTTCTTT; CDR3aa: CASSYQAGNTEAFF
d_gene: NA; j_gene: TRBJ2-7; v_gene: TRBV15; abundance: NA; CDR3nt: TGTGCCACCAGCAGCTCTCCGATTGTGGACGAGCAGTACTTC; CDR3aa: CATSSSPIVDEQYF
d_gene: NA; j_gene: TRBJ1-1; v_gene: TRBV30; abundance: NA; CDR3nt: TGTGCCTGGAAGGTGGGGGCGAACACTGAAGCTTTCTTT; CDR3aa: CAWKVGANTEAFF
d_gene: NA; j_gene: TRBJ2-6; v_gene: TRBV7-2; abundance: NA; CDR3nt: TGTGCCAGCAGCTCCCGAGGGACTGGGGCCAACGTCCTGACTTTC; CDR3aa: CASSSRGTGANVLTF
d_gene: NA; j_gene: TRBJ1-2; v_gene: TRBV25-1; abundance: once; CDR3nt: TGTGCCAGCAGTGAACTACAGAACTATGGCTACACCTTC; CDR3aa: CASSELQNYGYTF
d_gene: TRBD1; j_gene: TRBJ1-2; v_gene: TRBV6-4; abundance: NA; CDR3nt: TGTGCCAGCAGTGACAACAGGGGGGACTATGGCTACACCTTC; CDR3aa: CASSDNRGDYGYTF
d_gene: NA; j_gene: TRBJ1-4; v_gene: TRBV6-5; abundance: NA; CDR3nt: TGTGCCAGCAGTTTAGTTATGGGGGATGAAAAACTGTTTTTT; CDR3aa: CASSLVMGDEKLFF
d_gene: TRBD1; j_gene: TRBJ2-5; v_gene: TRBV5-1; abundance: NA; CDR3nt: TGCGCCAGCAGCCCGGATCCTGTGGGACAGGGTGAGACCCAGTACTTC; CDR3aa: CASSPDPVGQGETQYF
d_gene: NA; j_gene: TRBJ1-4; v_gene: TRBV2; abundance: NA; CDR3nt: TGTGCCAGCAGGAGGGGAAGGGCAACTAATGAAAAACTGTTTTTT; CDR3aa: CASRRGRATNEKLFF
d_gene: TRBD2; j_gene: TRBJ2-7; v_gene: TRBV28; abundance: few; CDR3nt: TGTGCCAGCAGTTCCCCGGGGGGGAGCTACGAGCAGTACTTC; CDR3aa: CASSSPGGSYEQYF
d_gene: NA; j_gene: TRBJ2-7; v_gene: TRBV6-5; abundance: NA; CDR3nt: TGTGCCAGCAGTTACTTGTCCGGACAGCTCTCCTACGAGCAGTACTTC; CDR3aa: CASSYLSGQLSYEQYF
d_gene: TRBD1; j_gene: TRBJ1-1; v_gene: TRBV5-1; abundance: NA; CDR3nt: TGCGCCAGCAGCACGACAGGGGGGCGGTTTGCTGAAGCTTTCTTT; CDR3aa: CASSTTGGRFAEAFF
d_gene: NA; j_gene: TRBJ1-3; v_gene: TRBV30; abundance: NA; CDR3nt: TGTGCCTGGAGTTTTATCCCGGGACATTCGATCGATGGAAACACCATATATTTT; CDR3aa: CAWSFIPGHSIDGNTIYF
d_gene: NA; j_gene: TRBJ1-5; v_gene: TRBV12-5; abundance: NA; CDR3nt: TGTGCTAGTGGTTTGGCCTCAACTACAGGGCACAATCAGCCCCAGCATTTT; CDR3aa: CASGLASTTGHNQPQHF
d_gene: NA; j_gene: TRBJ1-2; v_gene: TRBV4-3; abundance: NA; CDR3nt: TGCGCCAGCAGCCAAGATATAGGGGGGGAGGGCTACACCTTC; CDR3aa: CASSQDIGGEGYTF
d_gene: NA; j_gene: TRBJ2-1; v_gene: TRBV4-3; abundance: NA; CDR3nt: TGCGCCAGCAGCCAAGATAGGGGGGGTGGGTACTACAATGAGCAGTTCTTC; CDR3aa: CASSQDRGGGYYNEQFF
d_gene: TRBD2; j_gene: TRBJ2-3; v_gene: TRBV7-2; abundance: NA; CDR3nt: TGTGCCAGCGAACTAGCGGGTACAGATACGCAGTATTTT; CDR3aa: CASELAGTDTQYF
d_gene: NA; j_gene: TRBJ2-1; v_gene: TRBV28; abundance: NA; CDR3nt: TGTGCCAGCAGGTTACAGGTTAGCTCCTACAATGAGCAGTTCTTC; CDR3aa: CASRLQVSSYNEQFF
d_gene: NA; j_gene: TRBJ1-1; v_gene: TRBV7-2; abundance: NA; CDR3nt: TGTGCCAGCAGCTTAGAGACAGGTAGGACTGAAGCTTTCTTT; CDR3aa: CASSLETGRTEAFF
d_gene: NA; j_gene: TRBJ1-2; v_gene: TRBV19; abundance: NA; CDR3nt: TGTGCCAGTAGTATGAGCCCAGAGGGGGGCTACACCTTC; CDR3aa: CASSMSPEGGYTF
d_gene: TRBD2; j_gene: TRBJ2-2; v_gene: TRBV7-8; abundance: NA; CDR3nt: TGTGCCAGCAGCTTAAGACTAGCGGGAGATGCCACCGGGGAGCTGTTTTTT; CDR3aa: CASSLRLAGDATGELFF
d_gene: NA; j_gene: TRBJ2-5; v_gene: TRBV7-3; abundance: NA; CDR3nt: TGTGCCAGCAGCTCCTACCGCGGACTTGGTTACCAAGAGACCCAGTACTTC; CDR3aa: CASSSYRGLGYQETQYF